This paragraph covers one T cell receptor beta chain sequence. What it recognizes is unknown. The junction departs from the called germline gene at one end, perhaps through a read error. The PCR ran on 60 Vbeta and 13 Jbeta primers. Data came from immunoSEQ multiplex PCR; TCRdb stores just in-frame clones and leaves some out. The sample includes about 150,000 clones, 60% to 75% of them seen just once. The CDR3 covers 15 residues. Looked up from germline, CDR1 is SGHNT and CDR2 is YYREEE (reference sequence). This sample stems from a study of cytomegalovirus exposure and HLA in healthy donors. Notes on the study in general: A later analysis linked a missense variant in DCLRE1C to the trimming of TCR beta V and J genes. The likely explanation for a cluster of highly shared sequence variants was sequencing artifact.

The chain carries TRBV5-4 and TRBJ2-6, with D perhaps TRBD1 (5 bases). The specimen sequenced was PBMCs. The TCR comes from a man aged 25 to 40 in good health and CMV-seronegative. The chain's CDR3 is CASSPLLSGANGLTF. The CDR3 DNA reads TGTGCCAGCAGCCCACTCCTCTCTGGGGCCAACGGCCTGACTTTC.